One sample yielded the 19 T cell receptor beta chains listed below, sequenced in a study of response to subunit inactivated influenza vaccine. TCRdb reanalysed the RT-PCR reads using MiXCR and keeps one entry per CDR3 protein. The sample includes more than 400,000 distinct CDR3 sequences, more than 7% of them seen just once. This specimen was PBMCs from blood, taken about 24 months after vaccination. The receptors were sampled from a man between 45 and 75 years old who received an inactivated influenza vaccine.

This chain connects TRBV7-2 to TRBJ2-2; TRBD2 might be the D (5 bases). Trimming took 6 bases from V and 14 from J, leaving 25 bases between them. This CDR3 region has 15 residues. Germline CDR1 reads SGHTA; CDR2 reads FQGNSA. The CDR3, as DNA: TGTGCCAGCAGTGAAACCCCATCGCAGCAGGAGGCTCTGTTTTTT. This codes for CASSETPSQQEALFF.

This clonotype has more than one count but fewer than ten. CDR3 amino acids: CATSDGLGTDTQYF. The CDR3 bases are TGTGCCACCAGTGACGGCCTTGGGACAGATACGCAGTATTTT. The chain joins TRBV24-1 to TRBJ2-3; no firm D call. This CDR3 is 14 amino acids long. Trimming left V 4 bases short and J 3 bases short, with 10 bases between. CDR1 and CDR2 (germline): KGHDR, SFDVKD.

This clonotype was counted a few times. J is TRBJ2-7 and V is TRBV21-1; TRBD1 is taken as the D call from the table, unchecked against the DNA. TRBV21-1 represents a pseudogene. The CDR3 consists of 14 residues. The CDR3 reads CASSNRDRAHEQYF. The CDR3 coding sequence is TGTGCCAGCAGCAACCGGGACAGGGCTCACGAGCAGTACTTC.

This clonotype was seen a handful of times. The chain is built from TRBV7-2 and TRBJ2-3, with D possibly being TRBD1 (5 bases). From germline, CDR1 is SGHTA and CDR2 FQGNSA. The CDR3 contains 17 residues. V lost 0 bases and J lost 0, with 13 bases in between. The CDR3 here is CASSLAPVGASTDTQYF. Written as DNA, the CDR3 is TGTGCCAGCAGCTTAGCGCCCGTAGGGGCTAGCACAGATACGCAGTATTTT.

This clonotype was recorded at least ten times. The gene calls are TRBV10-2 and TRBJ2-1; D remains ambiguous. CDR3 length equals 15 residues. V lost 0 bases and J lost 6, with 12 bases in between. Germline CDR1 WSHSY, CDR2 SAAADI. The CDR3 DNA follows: TGCGCCAGCAGTGAGTCGAGTCTGAACGGCAATGAGCAGTTCTTC. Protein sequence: CASSESSLNGNEQFF.

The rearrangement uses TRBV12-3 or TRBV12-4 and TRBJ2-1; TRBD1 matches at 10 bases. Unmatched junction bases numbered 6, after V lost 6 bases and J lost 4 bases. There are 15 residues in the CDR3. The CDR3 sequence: CASSGTGEHYNEQFF. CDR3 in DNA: TGTGCCAGCAGCGGGACAGGGGAGCATTACAATGAGCAGTTCTTC.

For the CDR3, the DNA is TGTGCCAGCAGCCTGAGACAGGGGGCGCACCGGAACACTGAAGCTTTCTTT. Residues: CASSLRQGAHRNTEAFF. This chain links TRBV7-2 with TRBJ1-1; TRBD1 aligns across 10 bases. Germline V gene lookup returns CDR1 SGHTA and CDR2 FQGNSA. The CDR3 runs to 17 residues. J lost 1 base, V lost 5 bases, and 10 bases had no gene match.

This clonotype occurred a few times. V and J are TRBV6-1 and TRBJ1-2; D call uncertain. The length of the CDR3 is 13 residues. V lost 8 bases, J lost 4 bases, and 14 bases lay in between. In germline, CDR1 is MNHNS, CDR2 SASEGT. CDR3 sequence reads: CASSQSGGYGYTF. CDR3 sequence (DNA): TGTGCCAGCTCACAAAGTGGCGGCTATGGCTACACCTTC.

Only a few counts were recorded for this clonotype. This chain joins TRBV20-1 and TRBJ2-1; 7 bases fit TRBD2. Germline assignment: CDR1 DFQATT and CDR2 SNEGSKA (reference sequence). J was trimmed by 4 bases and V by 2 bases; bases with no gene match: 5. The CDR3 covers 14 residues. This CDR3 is CSARNLAAYNEQFF. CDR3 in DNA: TGCAGTGCTAGAAACCTAGCGGCTTACAATGAGCAGTTCTTC.

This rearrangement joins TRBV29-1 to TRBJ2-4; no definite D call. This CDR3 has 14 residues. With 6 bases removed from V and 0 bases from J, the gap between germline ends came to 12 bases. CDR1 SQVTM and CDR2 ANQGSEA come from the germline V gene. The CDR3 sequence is CSVIGRLAKNIQYF. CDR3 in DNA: TGCAGCGTGATAGGACGGCTAGCCAAAAACATTCAGTACTTC.

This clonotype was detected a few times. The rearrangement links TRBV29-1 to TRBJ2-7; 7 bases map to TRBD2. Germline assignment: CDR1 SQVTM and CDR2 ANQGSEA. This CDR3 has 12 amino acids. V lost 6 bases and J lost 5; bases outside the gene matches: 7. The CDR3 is CSVPGLSNEQYF. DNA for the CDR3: TGCAGCGTACCGGGACTATCCAACGAGCAGTACTTC.

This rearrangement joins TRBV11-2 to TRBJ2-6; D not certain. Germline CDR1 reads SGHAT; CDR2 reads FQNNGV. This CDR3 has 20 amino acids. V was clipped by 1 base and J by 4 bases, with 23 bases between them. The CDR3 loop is CASSLVTGPALAPGANVLTF. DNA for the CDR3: TGTGCCAGCAGCTTAGTGACGGGCCCCGCTTTAGCCCCCGGGGCCAACGTCCTGACTTTC.

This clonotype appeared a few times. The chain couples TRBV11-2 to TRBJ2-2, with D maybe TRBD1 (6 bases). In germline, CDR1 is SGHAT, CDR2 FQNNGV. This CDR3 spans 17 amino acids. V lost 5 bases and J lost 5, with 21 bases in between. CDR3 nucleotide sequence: TGTGCCAGCAGCGTCCGGTCGGTCAGGGGCGGTACCGGGGAGCTGTTTTTT. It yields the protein CASSVRSVRGGTGELFF.

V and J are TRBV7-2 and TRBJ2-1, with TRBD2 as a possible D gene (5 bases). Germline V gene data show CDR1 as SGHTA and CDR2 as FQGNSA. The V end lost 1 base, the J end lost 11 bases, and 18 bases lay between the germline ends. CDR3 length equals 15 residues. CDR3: CASSLVEGPFNQQFF. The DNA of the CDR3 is TGTGCCAGCAGCTTAGTTGAGGGTCCCTTTAATCAGCAGTTCTTC.

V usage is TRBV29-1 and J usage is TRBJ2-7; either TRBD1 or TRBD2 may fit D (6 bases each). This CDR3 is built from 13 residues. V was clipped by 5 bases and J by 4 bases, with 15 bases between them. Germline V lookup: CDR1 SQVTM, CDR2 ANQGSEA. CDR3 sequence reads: CSVRGASQYEQYF. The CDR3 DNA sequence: TGCAGCGTTAGGGGGGCCTCACAGTACGAGCAGTACTTC.

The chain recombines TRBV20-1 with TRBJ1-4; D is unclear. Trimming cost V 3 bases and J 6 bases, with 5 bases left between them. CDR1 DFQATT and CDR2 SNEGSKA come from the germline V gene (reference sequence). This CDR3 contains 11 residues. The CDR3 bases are TGCAGTGCTAGGGAGGATGAAAAACTGTTTTTT. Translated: CSAREDEKLFF.

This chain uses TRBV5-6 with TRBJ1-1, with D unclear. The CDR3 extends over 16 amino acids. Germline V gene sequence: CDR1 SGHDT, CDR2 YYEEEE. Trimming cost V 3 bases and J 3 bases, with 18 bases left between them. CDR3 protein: CASSSGGRGADTEAFF. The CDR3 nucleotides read TGTGCCAGCAGCTCCGGAGGTCGGGGTGCGGACACTGAAGCTTTCTTT. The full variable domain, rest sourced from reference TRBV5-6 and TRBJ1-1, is DAGVTQSPTHLIKTRGQQVTLRCSPKSGHDTVSWYQQALGQGPQFIFQYYEEEERQRGNFPDRFSGHQFPNYSSELNVNALLLGDSALYLCASSSGGRGADTEAFFGQGTRLTVV.

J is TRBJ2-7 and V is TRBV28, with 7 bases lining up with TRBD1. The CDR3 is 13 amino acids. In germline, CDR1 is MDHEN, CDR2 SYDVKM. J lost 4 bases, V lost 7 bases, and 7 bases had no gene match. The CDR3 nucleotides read TGTGCCAGCACAGGGGGATATCTGTACGAGCAGTACTTC. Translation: CASTGGYLYEQYF.

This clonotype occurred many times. In DNA form, the CDR3 reads TGTGCCAGCAGTCTTCTCAACTACAGGGTCCGTCGGGAGACCCAGTACTTC. It codes for CASSLLNYRVRRETQYF. V is TRBV6-1 and J is TRBJ2-5; a possible D gene is TRBD1 (6 bases). CDR1 MNHNS and CDR2 SASEGT come from the germline V gene. CDR3 length: 17 residues. Trimming removed 5 bases at V and 5 bases at J, with 24 bases between.